This T cell receptor (beta chain) was found in a study of T cell responses to AZD1222 COVID-19 vaccine. Clones were read by immunoSEQ multiplex PCR, and TCRdb kept only the in-frame ones, dropping some. The table shows about 100,000 clones, with 80% to 90% occurring only once. Trimming took off 5 bases at V and 2 bases at J, with 10 bases between the two ends. The V gene's germline CDR1 is GTSNPN and CDR2 SVGIG (reference sequence). The CDR3 runs to 12 residues. V gene TRBV30 combines with J gene TRBJ2-7; D possibly matches TRBD1 or TRBD2 (6 bases each). The sample consisted of peripheral blood, taken on day 0 of MenACWY control vaccination. The receptor comes from an adult in good health. The CDR3 sequence: CAWGGGTYEQYF. The DNA for the CDR3 is TGTGCCTGGGGAGGGGGGACCTACGAGCAGTACTTC. Combining the CDR3 with reference TRBV30 and TRBJ2-7 gives the whole variable domain SQTIHQWPATLVQPVGSPLSLECTVEGTSNPNLYWYRQAAGRGLQLLFYSVGIGQISSEVPQNLSASRPQDRQFILSSKKLLLSDSGFYLCAWGGGTYEQYFGPGTRLTVT.